These 21 T cell receptor beta chains were sequenced from one sample in a study of blood T cell repertoires in COVID-19. Profiling relied on immunoSEQ multiplex PCR, and the TCRdb table lists in-frame clones only, not all of them. The sample consists of about 430,000 clones, 88% of them appearing once. The sequenced material came from PBMCs or T cells enriched from blood (not recorded which). These receptors came from a woman under 30 who had been exposed to COVID-19.

V is TRBV6-2 or TRBV6-3 and J is TRBJ2-3, with 13 bases identical to TRBD2. After removal of 2 bases from V and 5 bases from J, the junction contained 10 bases not matched to a gene. CDR3 length: 18 residues. Germline assignment: CDR1 MNHEY and CDR2 SVGEGT. For the CDR3, the DNA is TGTGCCAGCAGTTACGATACTAGCGGGGGGGCTCAAGAAGATACGCAGTATTTT. This codes for CASSYDTSGGAQEDTQYF.

There are a few counts of this clone. The sample carries other DNA sequences with the same CDR3. The chain recombines TRBV19 with TRBJ2-3, with 14 nucleotides matching TRBD2. Germline V gene data show CDR1 as LNHDA and CDR2 as SQIVND (reference sequence). Trimming removed 6 bases from V and 4 bases from J; junction bases left unmatched: 3. The CDR3 is 15 amino acids. The CDR3 spells CASSRLAGGPDTQYF. In nucleotides, the CDR3 is TGTGCCAGTAGCCGACTAGCGGGAGGGCCAGATACGCAGTATTTT.

V usage is TRBV19 and J usage is TRBJ1-2; TRBD1 agrees at 10 bases. This CDR3 spans 14 amino acids. J was trimmed by 6 bases and V by 5 bases; bases with no gene match: 6. The V gene's germline CDR1 is LNHDA and CDR2 SQIVND (reference sequence). The CDR3 region is CASSSRTGGNGYTF. CDR3 DNA sequence: TGTGCCAGTAGTTCCCGGACAGGGGGGAATGGCTACACCTTC.

The V call is TRBV5-6, the J call TRBJ1-1; D unclear. Germline V lookup: CDR1 SGHDT, CDR2 YYEEEE. This CDR3 comprises 12 residues. V was shortened by 5 bases and J by 0 bases, with 5 bases between the two germline ends. For the CDR3, the DNA is TGTGCCAGCAGTTACATGAACACTGAAGCTTTCTTT. Translation gives CASSYMNTEAFF.

The chain employs TRBV5-4 and TRBJ1-3; TRBD1 is a possible D gene (6 bases). The V end was cut by 4 bases, the J end by 0 bases, with 11 bases between. The CDR3 contains 15 residues. CDR1 and CDR2 (germline): SGHNT, YYREEE (reference sequence). This CDR3 reads CASSQGTPSGNTIYF. The CDR3 DNA follows: TGTGCCAGCAGCCAGGGGACACCCTCTGGAAACACCATATATTTT.

The chain combines TRBV7-8 with TRBJ2-3; 10 nucleotides line up with TRBD2. V was pared by 9 bases and J by 5 bases, with 14 bases of the junction left unmatched. This CDR3 spans 16 amino acids. Germline loops: CDR1 SGHVS, CDR2 FQNEAQ. The CDR3 sequence: CASTTKRGGRKDTQYF. The CDR3 DNA sequence: TGTGCCAGTACCACAAAGCGGGGGGGGCGTAAAGATACGCAGTATTTT.

The chain is built from TRBV28 and TRBJ1-2; D gene unclear. The CDR3 loop spans 17 amino acids. The germline V and J ends were trimmed by 5 bases and 0 bases, with 19 bases remaining between them. Germline V gene sequence: CDR1 MDHEN, CDR2 SYDVKM. The CDR3 DNA reads as TGTGCCAGCAGTACGGAATCCTCCCCCGGGGCTAACTATGGCTACACCTTC. This encodes CASSTESSPGANYGYTF.

V usage is TRBV6-4 and J usage is TRBJ1-5, with D unresolved. With 6 bases removed from V and 3 bases from J, the gap between germline ends came to 9 bases. The germline CDR1 and CDR2 sequences are MRHNA and SNTAGT. This CDR3 has 13 amino acids. CDR3 DNA sequence: TGTGCCAGCAGCCGGGAAGACAATCAGCCCCAGCATTTT. Protein: CASSREDNQPQHF.

The V and J genes are TRBV7-2 and TRBJ2-7; no reliable D call. This CDR3 has 14 residues. CDR1 is SGHTA and CDR2 is FQGNSA in the germline V gene. Trimming removed 6 bases from V and 4 bases from J, with 16 bases in between. Here the CDR3 reads CASSPGAVGYEQYF. The DNA of the CDR3 is TGTGCCAGCAGTCCAGGCGCAGTAGGTTACGAGCAGTACTTC.

The chain couples TRBV24-1 to TRBJ2-1; 8 bases align to TRBD2. V lost 3 bases and J lost 10; bases outside the gene matches: 4. The CDR3 runs 13 residues. Germline V gene sequence: CDR1 KGHDR, CDR2 SFDVKD. The CDR3 spells CATSDGLAEEQFF. The CDR3 nucleotides read TGTGCCACCAGTGATGGACTAGCAGAGGAGCAGTTCTTC.

The V call is TRBV4-1, the J call TRBJ2-7, with D possibly being TRBD2 (6 bases). The CDR3 spans 14 residues. Germline values: CDR1 MGHRA, CDR2 YSYEKL. The V end lost 3 bases, the J end lost 2 bases, and 11 bases lay between the germline ends. As DNA, the CDR3 is TGCGCCAGCAGCCACGTAGCGGAAACCTACGAGCAGTACTTC. Encoded protein: CASSHVAETYEQYF.

The gene calls are TRBV6-6 and TRBJ2-1, with 7 nucleotides matching TRBD2. In germline, CDR1 is MNHNY, CDR2 SVGAGI (reference sequence). The CDR3 covers 15 residues. Losses at the gene ends were 10 bases for V and 0 bases for J; bases not matched to a gene: 9. DNA of the CDR3: TGTGCCATCTCTCCCGGGGACTACTCCTACAATGAGCAGTTCTTC. Its translation is CAISPGDYSYNEQFF.

The chain recombines TRBV27 with TRBJ1-4; D gene unclear. CDR3 length equals 13 residues. CDR1 is MNHEY, CDR2 SMNVEV, per germline (reference sequence). The V gene lost 5 bases and the J gene lost 0 bases, with 4 bases spanning the gap. The CDR3 DNA reads as TGTGCCAGCAGTCCAGCAACTAATGAAAAACTGTTTTTT. It specifies CASSPATNEKLFF.

V gene TRBV6-5 combines with J gene TRBJ1-1; D not resolved. V was shortened by 7 bases and J by 1 base, with 16 bases between the two germline ends. CDR1 is MNHEY, CDR2 SVGAGI, per germline. The CDR3 loop spans 15 amino acids. The CDR3 sequence: CASTIARRTNTEAFF. The CDR3, as DNA: TGTGCCAGCACGATTGCGCGGAGAACGAACACTGAAGCTTTCTTT.

This clone is medium-sized. The chain recombines TRBV7-9 with TRBJ1-6; TRBD1 might be the D (5 bases). Germline CDR1 is SEHNR and CDR2 is FQNEAQ (reference sequence). Deletions cut 0 bases from V and 10 bases from J, with 7 bases between. The CDR3 is made up of 13 amino acids. The chain's CDR3 is CASSLARGSPLHF. CDR3 coding DNA: TGTGCCAGCAGCTTAGCGCGGGGCTCACCCCTCCACTTT.

The rearrangement joins TRBV6-2 or TRBV6-3 to TRBJ2-2; D is perhaps TRBD1 (6 bases). The CDR3 totals 16 residues. CDR1 and CDR2 (germline): MNHEY, SVGEGT. The V and J ends lost 5 bases and 1 base respectively, with 14 bases between them. The CDR3 nucleotides read TGTGCCAGCAGTCTCAGGGTGACAGGGAACACCGGGGAGCTGTTTTTT. Translation: CASSLRVTGNTGELFF.

As for this clone: Within the sample, other DNA sequences also encode this same CDR3. This chain connects TRBV2 to TRBJ1-1; D is ambiguous. The V end was cut by 1 base, the J end by 4 bases, with 4 bases between. The CDR3 runs to 12 residues. Germline CDR1 is SNHLY and CDR2 is FYNNEI. In nucleotides, the CDR3 is TGTGCCAGCAGTGAAGGTAGCACTGAAGCTTTCTTT. Residues: CASSEGSTEAFF.

The chain combines TRBV28 with TRBJ2-5; no clear D gene. CDR3 length: 16 amino acids. Trimming left V 3 bases short and J 5 bases short, with 19 bases between. Germline V lookup: CDR1 MDHEN, CDR2 SYDVKM. Written as DNA, the CDR3 is TGTGCCAGCAGTTTTAAGAACCTAACTGCGAGGGAGACCCAGTACTTC. Its protein product is CASSFKNLTARETQYF.

Concerning this clone itself: At one end the junction does not follow the germline gene, possibly because of a read error. The chain employs TRBV5-8 and TRBJ2-1, with 12 bases lining up with TRBD2. CDR1 and CDR2 from the germline V gene are SGHTS and YDEGEE. The CDR3 covers 14 residues. CDR3 in amino acids: CASSLPSGGALQVF. CDR3 bases: TGTGCCAGCAGCTTGCCTAGCGGGGGGGCCCTGCAGGTCTTC. Supplemented by reference TRBV5-8 and TRBJ2-1, the full variable domain reads EAGVTQSPTHLIKTRGQQATLRCSPISGHTSVYWYQQALGLGLQFLLWYDEGEERNRGNFPPRFSGRQFPNYSSELNVNALELEDSALYLCASSLPSGGALQVFGPGTRLTVL.

V gene TRBV18 combines with J gene TRBJ2-7, with D maybe TRBD1 (5 bases). The V end was cut by 6 bases, the J end by 2 bases, with 14 bases between. The CDR3 loop spans 14 amino acids. Per germline, CDR1 KGHSH and CDR2 LQKENI. The CDR3 reads CASSKRTLTYEQYF. CDR3 coding DNA: TGTGCCAGCTCGAAACGGACACTAACCTACGAGCAGTACTTC.

This sequence joins TRBV7-9 and TRBJ2-7; TRBD2 might be the D (6 bases). The CDR3 loop spans 16 amino acids. Trimming pared 4 bases from V and 2 bases from J, leaving 18 bases between. Per germline, CDR1 SEHNR and CDR2 FQNEAQ (reference sequence). The CDR3 loop is CASSSSQAGRPYEQYF. The CDR3 bases are TGTGCCAGCAGCTCATCTCAAGCGGGCCGCCCCTACGAGCAGTACTTC. Together with reference TRBV7-9 and TRBJ2-7, the CDR3 gives the full variable domain: DTGVSQNPRHKITKRGQNVTFRCDPISEHNRLYWYRQTLGQGPEFLTYFQNEAQLEKSRLLSDRFSAERPKGSFSTLEIQRTEQGDSAMYLCASSSSQAGRPYEQYFGPGTRLTVT.